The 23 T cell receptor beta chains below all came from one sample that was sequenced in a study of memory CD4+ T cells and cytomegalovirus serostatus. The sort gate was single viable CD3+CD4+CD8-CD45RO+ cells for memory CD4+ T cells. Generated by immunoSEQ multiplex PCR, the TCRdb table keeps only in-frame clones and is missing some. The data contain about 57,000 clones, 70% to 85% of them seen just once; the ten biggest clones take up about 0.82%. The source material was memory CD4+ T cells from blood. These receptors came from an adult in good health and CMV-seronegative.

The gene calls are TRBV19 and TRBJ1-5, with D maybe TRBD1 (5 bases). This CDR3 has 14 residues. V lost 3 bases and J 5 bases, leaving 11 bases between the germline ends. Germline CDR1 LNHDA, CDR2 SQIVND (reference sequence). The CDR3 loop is CASSIETAYQPQHF. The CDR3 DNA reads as TGTGCCAGTAGTATTGAGACAGCCTATCAGCCCCAGCATTTT. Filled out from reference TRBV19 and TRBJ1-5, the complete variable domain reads DGGITQSPKYLFRKEGQNVTLSCEQNLNHDAMYWYRQDPGQGLRLIYYSQIVNDFQKGDIAEGYSVSREKKESFPLTVTSAQKNPTAFYLCASSIETAYQPQHFGDGTRLSIL.

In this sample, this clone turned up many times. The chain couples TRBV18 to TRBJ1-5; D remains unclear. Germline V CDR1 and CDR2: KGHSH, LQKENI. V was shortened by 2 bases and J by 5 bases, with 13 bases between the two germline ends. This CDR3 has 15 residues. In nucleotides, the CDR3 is TGTGCCAGCTCACCAAGACGGCCACCCCATCAGCCCCAGCATTTT. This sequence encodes CASSPRRPPHQPQHF.

CDR3 DNA sequence: TGTGCCAGCAGCCGGGGGGAGGGGCAGTACTTC. Residues: CASSRGEGQYF. The chain combines TRBV6-6 with TRBJ2-7, with 7 positions matching TRBD2. The CDR3 spans 11 residues. CDR1 is MNHNY and CDR2 is SVGAGI in the germline V gene (reference sequence). The ends lost 6 bases at V and 9 bases at J; junction bases unmatched: 5.

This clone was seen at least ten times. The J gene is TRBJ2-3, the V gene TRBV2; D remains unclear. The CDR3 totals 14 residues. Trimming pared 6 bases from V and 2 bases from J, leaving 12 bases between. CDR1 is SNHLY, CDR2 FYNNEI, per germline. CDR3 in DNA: TGTGCCAGCAGAGTGGACGGACCCACAGATACGCAGTATTTT. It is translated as CASRVDGPTDTQYF.

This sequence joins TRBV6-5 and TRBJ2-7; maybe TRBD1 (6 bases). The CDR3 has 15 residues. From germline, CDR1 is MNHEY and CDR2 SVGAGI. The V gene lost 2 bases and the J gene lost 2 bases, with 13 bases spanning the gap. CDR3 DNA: TGTGCCAGCAGTTACGAACAGGGTGGGCCCTACGAGCAGTACTTC. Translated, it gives CASSYEQGGPYEQYF.

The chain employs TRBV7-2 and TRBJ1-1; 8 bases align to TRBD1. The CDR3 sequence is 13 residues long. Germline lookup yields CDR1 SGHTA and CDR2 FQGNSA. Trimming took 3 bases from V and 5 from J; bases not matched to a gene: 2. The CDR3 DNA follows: TGTGCCAGCAGCTTTCAGGGGGCTACTGAAGCTTTCTTT. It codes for CASSFQGATEAFF.

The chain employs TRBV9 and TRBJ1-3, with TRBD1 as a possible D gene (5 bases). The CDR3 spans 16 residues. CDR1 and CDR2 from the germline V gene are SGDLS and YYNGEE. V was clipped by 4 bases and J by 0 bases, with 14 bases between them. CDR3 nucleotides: TGTGCCAGCAGCCCGGGAGGAGGGGCCTCTGGAAACACCATATATTTT. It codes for CASSPGGGASGNTIYF.

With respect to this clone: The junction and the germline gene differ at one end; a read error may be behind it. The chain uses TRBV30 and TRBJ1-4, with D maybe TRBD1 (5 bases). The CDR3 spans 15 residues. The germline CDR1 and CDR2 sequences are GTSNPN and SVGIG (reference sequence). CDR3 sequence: CAWSVYGGTNEKLFF. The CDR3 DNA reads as TGCGCCTGGAGTGTATATGGGGGAACTAATGAAAAACTGTTTTTT.

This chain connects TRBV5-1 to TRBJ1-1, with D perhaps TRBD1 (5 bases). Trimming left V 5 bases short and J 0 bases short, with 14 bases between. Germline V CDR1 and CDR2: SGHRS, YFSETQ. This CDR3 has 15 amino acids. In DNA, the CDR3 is TGCGCCAGCAGTGAGGACACAGGATTGAACACTGAAGCTTTCTTT. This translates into CASSEDTGLNTEAFF.

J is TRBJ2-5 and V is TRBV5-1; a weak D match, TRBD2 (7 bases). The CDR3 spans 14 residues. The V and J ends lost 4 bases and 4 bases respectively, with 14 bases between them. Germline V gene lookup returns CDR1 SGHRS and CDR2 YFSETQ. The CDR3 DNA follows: TGCGCCAGCAGCAAGGGAGGGGGGGGAGAGACCCAGTACTTC. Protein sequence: CASSKGGGGETQYF.

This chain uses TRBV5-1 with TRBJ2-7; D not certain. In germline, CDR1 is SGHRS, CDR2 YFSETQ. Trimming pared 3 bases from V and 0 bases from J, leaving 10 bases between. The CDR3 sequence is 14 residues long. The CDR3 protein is CASSSELDSYEQYF. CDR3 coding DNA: TGCGCCAGCAGCTCCGAACTCGACTCCTACGAGCAGTACTTC.

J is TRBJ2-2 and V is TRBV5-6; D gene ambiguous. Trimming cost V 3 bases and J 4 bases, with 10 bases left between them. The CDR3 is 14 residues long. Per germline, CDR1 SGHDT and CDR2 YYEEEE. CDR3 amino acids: CASSSKWGTGELFF. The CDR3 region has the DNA TGTGCCAGCAGCTCAAAATGGGGCACCGGGGAGCTGTTTTTT.

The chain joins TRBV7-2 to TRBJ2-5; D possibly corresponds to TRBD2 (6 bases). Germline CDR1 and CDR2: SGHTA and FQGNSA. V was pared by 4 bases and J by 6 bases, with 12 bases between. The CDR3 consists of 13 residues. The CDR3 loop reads CASSSRERKTQYF. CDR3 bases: TGTGCCAGCAGCTCCCGGGAGCGGAAGACCCAGTACTTC.

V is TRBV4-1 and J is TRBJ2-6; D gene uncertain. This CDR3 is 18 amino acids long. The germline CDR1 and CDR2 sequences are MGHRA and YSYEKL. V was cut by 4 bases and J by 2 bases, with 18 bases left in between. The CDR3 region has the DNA TGCGCCAGCAGCCCCTCCTTCCCAATAGCAGCTGGGGCCAACGTCCTGACTTTC. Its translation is CASSPSFPIAAGANVLTF.

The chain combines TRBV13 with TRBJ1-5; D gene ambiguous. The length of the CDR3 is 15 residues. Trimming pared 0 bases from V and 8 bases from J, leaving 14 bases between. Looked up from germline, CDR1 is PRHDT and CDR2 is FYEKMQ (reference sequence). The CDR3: CASSLGVKGPEPQHF. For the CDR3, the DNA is TGTGCCAGCAGCTTAGGGGTGAAGGGCCCCGAGCCCCAGCATTTT.

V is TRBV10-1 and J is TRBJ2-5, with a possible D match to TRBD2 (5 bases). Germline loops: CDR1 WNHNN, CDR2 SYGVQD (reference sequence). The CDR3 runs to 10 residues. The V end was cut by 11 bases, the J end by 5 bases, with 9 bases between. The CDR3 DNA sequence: TGCGCCCAGCGGTCGGAGACCCAGTACTTC. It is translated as CAQRSETQYF.

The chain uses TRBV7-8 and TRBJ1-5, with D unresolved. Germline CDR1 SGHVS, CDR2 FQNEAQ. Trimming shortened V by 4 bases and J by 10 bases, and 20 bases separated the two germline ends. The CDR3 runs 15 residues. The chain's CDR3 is CASSSLPTAAVPQHF. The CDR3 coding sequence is TGTGCCAGCAGCTCCCTACCGACGGCGGCAGTCCCCCAGCATTTT.

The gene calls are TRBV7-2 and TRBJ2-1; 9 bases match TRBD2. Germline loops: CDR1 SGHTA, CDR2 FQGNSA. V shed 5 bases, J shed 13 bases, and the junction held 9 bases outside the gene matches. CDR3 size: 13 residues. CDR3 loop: CASSRDGLAGQFF. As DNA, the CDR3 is TGTGCCAGCAGCCGGGACGGGCTAGCGGGACAGTTCTTC.

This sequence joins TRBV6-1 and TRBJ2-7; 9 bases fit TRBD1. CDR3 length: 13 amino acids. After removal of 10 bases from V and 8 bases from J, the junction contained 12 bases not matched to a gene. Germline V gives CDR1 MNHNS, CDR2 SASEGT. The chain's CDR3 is CATQSGTGTKQYF. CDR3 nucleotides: TGTGCCACCCAATCCGGGACAGGGACGAAGCAGTACTTC.

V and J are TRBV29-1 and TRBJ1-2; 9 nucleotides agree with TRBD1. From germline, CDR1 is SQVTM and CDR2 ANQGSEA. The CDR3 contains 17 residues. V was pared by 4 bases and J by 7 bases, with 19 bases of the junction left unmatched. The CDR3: CSVGAKIGTGFDRGYTF. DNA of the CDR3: TGCAGCGTTGGGGCCAAGATCGGGACAGGGTTCGATCGTGGCTACACCTTC.

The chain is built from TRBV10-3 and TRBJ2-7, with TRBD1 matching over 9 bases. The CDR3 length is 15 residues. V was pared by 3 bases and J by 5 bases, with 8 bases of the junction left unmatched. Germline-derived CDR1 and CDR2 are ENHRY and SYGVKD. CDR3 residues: CAISDKGTGTHEQYF. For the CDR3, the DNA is TGTGCCATCAGTGATAAGGGGACAGGGACCCACGAGCAGTACTTC.

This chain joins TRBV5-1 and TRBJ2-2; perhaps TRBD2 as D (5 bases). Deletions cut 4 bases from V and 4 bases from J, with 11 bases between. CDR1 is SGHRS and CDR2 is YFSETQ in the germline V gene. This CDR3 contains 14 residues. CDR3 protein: CASSQEVFTGELFF. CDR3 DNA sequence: TGCGCCAGCAGCCAGGAGGTGTTCACCGGGGAGCTGTTTTTT.

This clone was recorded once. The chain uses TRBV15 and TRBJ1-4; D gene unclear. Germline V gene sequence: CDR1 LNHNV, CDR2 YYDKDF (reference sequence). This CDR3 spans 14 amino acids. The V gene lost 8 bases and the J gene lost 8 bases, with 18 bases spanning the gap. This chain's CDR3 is CATSKRAKGEKLFF. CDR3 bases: TGTGCCACCTCCAAACGGGCTAAGGGCGAAAAACTGTTTTTT. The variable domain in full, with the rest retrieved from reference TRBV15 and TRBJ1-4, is DAMVIQNPRYQVTQFGKPVTLSCSQTLNHNVMYWYQQKSSQAPKLLFHYYDKDFNNEADTPDNFQSRRPNTSFCFLDIRSPGLGDTAMYLCATSKRAKGEKLFFGSGTQLSVL.